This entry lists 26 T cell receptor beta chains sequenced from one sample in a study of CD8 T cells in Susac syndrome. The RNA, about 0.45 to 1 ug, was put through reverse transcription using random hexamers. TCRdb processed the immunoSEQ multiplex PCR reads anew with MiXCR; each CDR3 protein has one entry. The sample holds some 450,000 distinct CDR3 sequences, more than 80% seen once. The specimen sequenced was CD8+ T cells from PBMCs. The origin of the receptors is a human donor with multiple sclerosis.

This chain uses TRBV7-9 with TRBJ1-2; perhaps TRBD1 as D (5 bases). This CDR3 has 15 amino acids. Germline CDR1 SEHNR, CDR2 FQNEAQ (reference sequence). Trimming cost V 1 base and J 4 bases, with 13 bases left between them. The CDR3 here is CASSLEGWTPYGYTF. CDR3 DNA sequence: TGTGCCAGCAGCTTAGAAGGGTGGACACCCTATGGCTACACCTTC.

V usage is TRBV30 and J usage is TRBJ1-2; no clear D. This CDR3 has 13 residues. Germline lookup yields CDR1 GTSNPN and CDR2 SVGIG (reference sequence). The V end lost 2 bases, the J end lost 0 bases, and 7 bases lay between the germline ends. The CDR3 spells CAWSLKANYGYTF. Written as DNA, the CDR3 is TGTGCCTGGAGTTTGAAAGCTAACTATGGCTACACCTTC.

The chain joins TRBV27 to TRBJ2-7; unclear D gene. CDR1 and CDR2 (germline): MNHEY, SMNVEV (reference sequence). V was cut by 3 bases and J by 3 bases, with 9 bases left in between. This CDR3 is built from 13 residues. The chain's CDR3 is CASSFSDHYEQYF. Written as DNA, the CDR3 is TGTGCCAGCAGTTTTTCCGACCACTACGAGCAGTACTTC.

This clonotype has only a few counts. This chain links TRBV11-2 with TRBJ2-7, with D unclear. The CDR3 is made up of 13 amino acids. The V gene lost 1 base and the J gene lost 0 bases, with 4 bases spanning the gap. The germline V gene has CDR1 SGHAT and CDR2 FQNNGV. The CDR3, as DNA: TGTGCCAGCAGCTTAGCCACCTCCTACGAGCAGTACTTC. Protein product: CASSLATSYEQYF.

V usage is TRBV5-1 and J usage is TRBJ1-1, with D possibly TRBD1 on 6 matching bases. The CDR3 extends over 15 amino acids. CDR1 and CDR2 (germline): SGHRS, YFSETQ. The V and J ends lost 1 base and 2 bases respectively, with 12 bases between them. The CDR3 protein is CASSLYPGANTEAFF. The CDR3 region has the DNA TGCGCCAGCAGCTTGTATCCAGGGGCAAACACTGAAGCTTTCTTT.

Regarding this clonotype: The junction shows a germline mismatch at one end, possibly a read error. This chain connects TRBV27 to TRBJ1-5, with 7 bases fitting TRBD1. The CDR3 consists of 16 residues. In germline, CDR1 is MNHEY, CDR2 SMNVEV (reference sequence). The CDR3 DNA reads TGTGCCCGCAGTAGCCAGGGGGGGGGCTACCATCAGCCCCAGCATTTT. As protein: CARSSQGGGYHQPQHF.

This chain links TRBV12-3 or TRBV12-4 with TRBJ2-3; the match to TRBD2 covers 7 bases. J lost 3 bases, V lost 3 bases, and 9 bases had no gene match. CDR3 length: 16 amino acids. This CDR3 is CASSLVASGMTDTQYF. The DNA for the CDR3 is TGTGCCAGCAGTTTGGTGGCTAGCGGTATGACAGATACGCAGTATTTT.

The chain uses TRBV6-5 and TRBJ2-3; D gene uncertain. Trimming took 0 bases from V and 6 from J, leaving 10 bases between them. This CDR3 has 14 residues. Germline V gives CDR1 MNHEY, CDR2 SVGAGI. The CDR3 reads CASSYSELVDTQYF. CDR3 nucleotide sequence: TGTGCCAGCAGTTACTCCGAGTTGGTGGATACGCAGTATTTT.

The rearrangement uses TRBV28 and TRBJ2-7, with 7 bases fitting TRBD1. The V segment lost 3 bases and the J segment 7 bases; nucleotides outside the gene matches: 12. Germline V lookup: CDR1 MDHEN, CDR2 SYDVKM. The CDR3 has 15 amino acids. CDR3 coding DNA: TGTGCCAGCAGTTTGCGCCGGCAGGGGGTTGTTGAGCAGTACTTC. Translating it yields CASSLRRQGVVEQYF.

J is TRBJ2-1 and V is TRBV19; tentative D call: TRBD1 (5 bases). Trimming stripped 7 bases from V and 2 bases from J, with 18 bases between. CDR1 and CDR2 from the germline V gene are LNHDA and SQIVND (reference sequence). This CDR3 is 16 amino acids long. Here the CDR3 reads CASTNYRAGTYNEQFF. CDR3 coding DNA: TGTGCCAGTACCAACTACCGGGCAGGGACCTACAATGAGCAGTTCTTC. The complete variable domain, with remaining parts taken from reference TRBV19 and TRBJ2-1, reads DGGITQSPKYLFRKEGQNVTLSCEQNLNHDAMYWYRQDPGQGLRLIYYSQIVNDFQKGDIAEGYSVSREKKESFPLTVTSAQKNPTAFYLCASTNYRAGTYNEQFFGPGTRLTVL.

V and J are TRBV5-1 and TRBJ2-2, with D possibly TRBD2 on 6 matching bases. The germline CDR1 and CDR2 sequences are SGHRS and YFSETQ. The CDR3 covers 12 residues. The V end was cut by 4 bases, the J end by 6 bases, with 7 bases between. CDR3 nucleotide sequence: TGCGCCAGCAGCGGGGAGGCCGGGGAGCTGTTTTTT. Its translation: CASSGEAGELFF.

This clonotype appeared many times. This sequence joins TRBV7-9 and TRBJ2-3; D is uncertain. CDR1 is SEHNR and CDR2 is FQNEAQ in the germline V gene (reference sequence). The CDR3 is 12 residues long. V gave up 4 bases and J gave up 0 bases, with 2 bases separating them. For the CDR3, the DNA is TGTGCCAGCAGCTCCAGCACAGATACGCAGTATTTT. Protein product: CASSSSTDTQYF.

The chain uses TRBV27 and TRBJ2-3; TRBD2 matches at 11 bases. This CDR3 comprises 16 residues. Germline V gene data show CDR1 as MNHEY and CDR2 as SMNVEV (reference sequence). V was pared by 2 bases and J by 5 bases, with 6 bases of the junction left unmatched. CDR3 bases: TGTGCCAGCAGTTTACTTTTAGCGGGAGGGTTAGATACGCAGTATTTT. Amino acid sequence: CASSLLLAGGLDTQYF.

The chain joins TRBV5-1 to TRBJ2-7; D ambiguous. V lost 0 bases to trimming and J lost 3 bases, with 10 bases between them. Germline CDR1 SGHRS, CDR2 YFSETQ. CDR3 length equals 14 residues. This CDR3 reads CASSLERNIYEQYF. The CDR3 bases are TGCGCCAGCAGCTTGGAACGGAATATCTACGAGCAGTACTTC. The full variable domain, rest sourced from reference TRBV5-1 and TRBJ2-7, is KAGVTQTPRYLIKTRGQQVTLSCSPISGHRSVSWYQQTPGQGLQFLFEYFSETQRNKGNFPGRFSGRQFSNSRSEMNVSTLELGDSALYLCASSLERNIYEQYFGPGTRLTVT.

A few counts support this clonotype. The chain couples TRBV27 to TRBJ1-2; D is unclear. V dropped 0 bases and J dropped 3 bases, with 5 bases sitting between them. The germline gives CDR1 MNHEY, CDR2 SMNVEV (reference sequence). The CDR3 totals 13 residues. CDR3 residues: CASSLSPDYGYTF. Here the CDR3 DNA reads TGTGCCAGCAGTTTATCCCCCGACTATGGCTACACCTTC.

CDR3 coding DNA: TGTGCCAGCAGTTATTACTTAGCGGGAGGGTCCTACAATGAGCAGTTCTTC. Its translation: CASSYYLAGGSYNEQFF. The chain employs TRBV6-5 and TRBJ2-1, with 11 bases identical to TRBD2. CDR1 MNHEY and CDR2 SVGAGI come from the germline V gene. Trimming took 3 bases from V and 1 from J; bases not matched to a gene: 5. This CDR3 contains 17 residues.

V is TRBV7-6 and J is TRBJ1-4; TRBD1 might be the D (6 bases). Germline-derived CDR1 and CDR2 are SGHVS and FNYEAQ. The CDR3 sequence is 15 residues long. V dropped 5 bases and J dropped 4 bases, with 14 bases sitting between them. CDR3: CASSLRQDINEKLFF. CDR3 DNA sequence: TGTGCCAGCAGCCTTAGACAGGATATTAATGAAAAACTGTTTTTT.

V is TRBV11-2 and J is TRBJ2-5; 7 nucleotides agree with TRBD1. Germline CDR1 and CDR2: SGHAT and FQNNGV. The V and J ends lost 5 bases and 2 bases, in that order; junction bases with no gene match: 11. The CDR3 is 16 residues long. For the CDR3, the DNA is TGTGCCAGCAGCGGTCCTCTCGGGACAGTACAAGAGACCCAGTACTTC. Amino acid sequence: CASSGPLGTVQETQYF.

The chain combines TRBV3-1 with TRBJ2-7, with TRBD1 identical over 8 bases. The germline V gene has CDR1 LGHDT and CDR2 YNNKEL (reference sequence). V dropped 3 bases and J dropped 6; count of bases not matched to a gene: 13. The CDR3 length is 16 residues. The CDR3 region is CASSHKTGVLVPEQYF. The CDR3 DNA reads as TGTGCCAGCAGCCATAAGACAGGGGTTCTCGTCCCCGAGCAGTACTTC.

The DNA for the CDR3 is TGTGCCAGCAGCTTAACGGCCCAGCAGGTGCAGTACTTC. The encoded protein is CASSLTAQQVQYF. J is TRBJ2-7 and V is TRBV7-3; no definite D call. V dropped 0 bases and J dropped 9 bases, with 12 bases sitting between them. Germline CDR1 reads SGHTA; CDR2 reads FQGTGA. This CDR3 has 13 residues. Using reference TRBV7-3 and TRBJ2-7 for the parts outside the CDR3, the full variable domain is GAGVSQTPSNKVTEKGKYVELRCDPISGHTALYWYRQSLGQGPEFLIYFQGTGAADDSGLPNDRFFAVRPEGSVSTLKIQRTERGDSAVYLCASSLTAQQVQYFGPGTRLTVT.

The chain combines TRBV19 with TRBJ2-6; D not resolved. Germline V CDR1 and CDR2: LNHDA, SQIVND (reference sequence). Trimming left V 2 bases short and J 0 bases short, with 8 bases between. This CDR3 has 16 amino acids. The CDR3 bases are TGTGCCAGTAGTATATATCAAGTCTCTGGGGCCAACGTCCTGACTTTC. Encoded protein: CASSIYQVSGANVLTF.

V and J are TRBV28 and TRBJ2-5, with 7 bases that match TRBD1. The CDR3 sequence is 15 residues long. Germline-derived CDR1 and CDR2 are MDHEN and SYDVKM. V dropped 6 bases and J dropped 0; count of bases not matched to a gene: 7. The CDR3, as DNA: TGTGCCAGCAGAGAAGAGACAGGGTACCAAGAGACCCAGTACTTC. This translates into CASREETGYQETQYF.

The DNA for the CDR3 is TGTGCCAGCAGCCATGGGAATGGCTACACCTTC. Protein sequence: CASSHGNGYTF. This chain uses TRBV14 with TRBJ1-2; no definite D call. Trimming took 3 bases from V and 6 from J, leaving 5 bases between them. The V gene's germline CDR1 is SGHDN and CDR2 FVKESK. The CDR3 is 11 amino acids.

The CDR3 DNA is TGTGCCAGCAGTTTCGGTGGTCCCTACTACGAGCAGTACTTC. It specifies CASSFGGPYYEQYF. The chain employs TRBV27 and TRBJ2-7; unclear D gene. V dropped 3 bases and J dropped 3 bases, with 12 bases sitting between them. The CDR3 totals 14 residues. Germline-derived CDR1 and CDR2 are MNHEY and SMNVEV (reference sequence).

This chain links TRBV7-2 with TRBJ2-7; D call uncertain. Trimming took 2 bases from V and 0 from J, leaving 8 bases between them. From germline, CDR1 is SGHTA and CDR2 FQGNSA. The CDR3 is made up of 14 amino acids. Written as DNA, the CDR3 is TGTGCCAGCAGCTTACTGCTGTTCTCCTACGAGCAGTACTTC. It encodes CASSLLLFSYEQYF.

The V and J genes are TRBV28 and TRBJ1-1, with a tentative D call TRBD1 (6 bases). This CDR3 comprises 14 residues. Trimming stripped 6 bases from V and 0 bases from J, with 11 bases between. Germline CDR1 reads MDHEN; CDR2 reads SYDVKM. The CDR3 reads CASRNRVLNTEAFF. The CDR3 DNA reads TGTGCCAGCAGGAACAGGGTGTTGAACACTGAAGCTTTCTTT.